The 22 T cell receptor beta chains below all came from one sample that was sequenced in a study of blood T cell repertoires in COVID-19. TCRdb keeps only in-frame clones here, not all; method: immunoSEQ multiplex PCR. The data contain approximately 110,000 clones, about 90% of them seen just once; the ten biggest clones take up about 1.9%. Sequencing input: peripheral blood. These receptors came from a man in his fifties or sixties with COVID-19, enrolled during active disease.

Concerning this clone itself: This sample also contains other DNA sequences that code for the same CDR3. V usage is TRBV6-2 or TRBV6-3 and J usage is TRBJ1-1; TRBD1 might be the D (6 bases). CDR1 and CDR2 (germline): MNHEY, SVGEGT. The CDR3 length is 13 residues. V was pared by 2 bases and J by 5 bases, with 9 bases between. The CDR3 spells CASSYQGSTEAFF. The CDR3 nucleotides are TGTGCCAGCAGTTACCAGGGGAGTACTGAAGCTTTCTTT.

The chain recombines TRBV3-1 (or the pseudogene TRBV3-2) with TRBJ1-2, with D unclear. This CDR3 comprises 12 residues. V was cut by 0 bases and J by 9 bases, with 8 bases left in between. The germline V gene encodes CDR1 LGHDT and CDR2 YNNKEL (reference sequence). DNA of the CDR3: TGTGCCAGCAGCCAAGACGAGGCCCGCTACACCTTC. It yields the protein CASSQDEARYTF.

The V gene is TRBV11-2, the J gene TRBJ2-1; the D is unclear. The CDR3 is 13 amino acids. The germline V gene has CDR1 SGHAT and CDR2 FQNNGV. Trimming took 1 base from V and 8 from J, leaving 9 bases between them. CDR3 DNA sequence: TGTGCCAGCAGCTTAGTCTCCAGCGATGAGCAGTTCTTC. Protein: CASSLVSSDEQFF.

The chain carries TRBV11-2 and TRBJ2-3; 8 bases map to TRBD2. CDR1 is SGHAT, CDR2 FQNNGV, per germline. There are 16 residues in the CDR3. The V gene end was trimmed by 5 bases and the J gene end by 0 bases; junction bases not matched to a gene: 7. DNA for the CDR3: TGTGCCAGCAGCGCCCGGGGGGGAAGGAGCACAGATACGCAGTATTTT. It encodes CASSARGGRSTDTQYF. Filled out from reference TRBV11-2 and TRBJ2-3, the complete variable domain reads EAGVAQSPRYKIIEKRQSVAFWCNPISGHATLYWYQQILGQGPKLLIQFQNNGVVDDSQLPKDRFSAERLKGVDSTLKIQPAKLEDSAVYLCASSARGGRSTDTQYFGPGTRLTVL.

This clone turned up a few times. V and J are TRBV5-1 and TRBJ2-1; D unclear. Germline V lookup: CDR1 SGHRS, CDR2 YFSETQ. The CDR3 runs to 13 residues. V lost 0 bases and J lost 8, with 9 bases in between. CDR3 bases: TGCGCCAGCAGCTTGGCCGTTAGTTATGAGCAGTTCTTC. Translating gives CASSLAVSYEQFF.

The V and J genes are TRBV4-1 and TRBJ2-7; D gene unclear. This CDR3 is built from 12 residues. V was shortened by 2 bases and J by 3 bases, with 5 bases between the two germline ends. Germline loops: CDR1 MGHRA, CDR2 YSYEKL. CDR3 DNA: TGCGCCAGCAGCCAATCCAACTACGAGCAGTACTTC. Protein: CASSQSNYEQYF.

The chain links TRBV29-1 to TRBJ2-2, with a possible D match to TRBD2 (5 bases). Trimming cost V 8 bases and J 6 bases, with 13 bases left between them. From germline, CDR1 is SQVTM and CDR2 ANQGSEA. CDR3 length: 12 residues. This chain's CDR3 is CSSLTGSGELFF. CDR3 nucleotides: TGCAGCTCTCTAACGGGGTCCGGGGAGCTGTTTTTT.

This chain connects TRBV28 to TRBJ2-2; 10 positions agree with TRBD1. J gave up 2 bases and V 3 bases, and 9 bases lay outside the gene matches. Germline V gene sequence: CDR1 MDHEN, CDR2 SYDVKM. The CDR3 is 18 amino acids. The DNA for the CDR3 is TGTGCCAGCAGTTTCCCCTCGACAGGGGGCGCAAACACCGGGGAGCTGTTTTTT. This translates into CASSFPSTGGANTGELFF.

This clone came up once. The chain employs TRBV2 and TRBJ2-3; D is possibly TRBD2 (5 bases). This CDR3 is 15 amino acids long. V was clipped by 1 base and J by 0 bases, with 8 bases between them. Germline V gene sequence: CDR1 SNHLY, CDR2 FYNNEI. The CDR3 is CASSEVEASTDTQYF. The CDR3 bases are TGTGCCAGCAGTGAAGTGGAGGCTAGCACAGATACGCAGTATTTT.

The CDR3 bases are TGTGCCAGTAGTATAGGAGCGGGGAGGGTGAAAAACATTCAGTACTTC. Translated, it gives CASSIGAGRVKNIQYF. This chain joins TRBV19 and TRBJ2-4, with TRBD2 identical over 7 bases. This CDR3 spans 16 amino acids. Germline V gene lookup returns CDR1 LNHDA and CDR2 SQIVND (reference sequence). V lost 1 base and J lost 4; bases outside the gene matches: 7.

This rearrangement joins TRBV29-1 to TRBJ1-4; 7 bases fit TRBD1. CDR1 is SQVTM, CDR2 ANQGSEA, per germline. V shed 8 bases, J shed 8 bases, and the junction held 17 bases outside the gene matches. The CDR3 extends over 15 amino acids. This CDR3 reads CSFKRAGGRNEKLFF. CDR3 DNA: TGCAGCTTCAAGCGGGCAGGGGGAAGGAACGAAAAACTGTTTTTT.

Note on this clone: Other DNA variants within this sample encode the same CDR3. The J gene is TRBJ1-5, the V gene TRBV5-4; maybe TRBD1 (6 bases). The CDR3 has 14 amino acids. V lost 4 bases and J 2 bases, leaving 10 bases between the germline ends. The germline V gene has CDR1 SGHNT and CDR2 YYREEE (reference sequence). CDR3 DNA sequence: TGTGCCAGCAGCATACAGGGCGGCAATCAGCCCCAGCATTTT. Translating it yields CASSIQGGNQPQHF.

The chain is built from TRBV5-1 and TRBJ1-5; perhaps TRBD1 as D (5 bases). CDR1 and CDR2 from the germline V gene are SGHRS and YFSETQ. This CDR3 spans 14 amino acids. V lost 1 base, J lost 5 bases, and 10 bases lay in between. The CDR3 here is CASSLLGEDQPQHF. CDR3 sequence (DNA): TGCGCCAGCAGCTTGTTGGGGGAGGATCAGCCCCAGCATTTT.

The chain links TRBV21-1 to TRBJ2-5; the table's D call of TRBD1 was not tested on the DNA. TRBV21-1 is described as a pseudogene. The CDR3 loop spans 13 amino acids. CDR3 nucleotide sequence: TGTGCCAGCGGGCCGGACAGGGTAGAGACCCAGTACTTC. Protein sequence: CASGPDRVETQYF.

The rearrangement links TRBV5-1 to TRBJ2-1; 7 bases align to TRBD1. Germline V lookup: CDR1 SGHRS, CDR2 YFSETQ. The V gene end was trimmed by 1 base and the J gene end by 3 bases; junction bases not matched to a gene: 4. This CDR3 region has 15 residues. CDR3 region: CASSLSRDSYNEQFF. CDR3 coding DNA: TGCGCCAGCAGCTTGTCACGGGACAGCTACAATGAGCAGTTCTTC. Based on the CDR3 plus reference TRBV5-1 and TRBJ2-1, the full variable domain is KAGVTQTPRYLIKTRGQQVTLSCSPISGHRSVSWYQQTPGQGLQFLFEYFSETQRNKGNFPGRFSGRQFSNSRSEMNVSTLELGDSALYLCASSLSRDSYNEQFFGPGTRLTVL.

The V gene is TRBV9, the J gene TRBJ1-4, with D possibly matching TRBD1 (5 bases). The CDR3 consists of 16 residues. Trimming stripped 4 bases from V and 0 bases from J, with 13 bases between. The germline V gene encodes CDR1 SGDLS and CDR2 YYNGEE. Here the CDR3 reads CASSPNRGATNEKLFF. CDR3 DNA sequence: TGTGCCAGCAGCCCGAACCGGGGGGCAACTAATGAAAAACTGTTTTTT.

The gene calls are TRBV5-1 and TRBJ1-2, with D perhaps matching TRBD1 (5 bases). The CDR3 extends over 15 amino acids. V lost 0 bases and J 4 bases, leaving 13 bases between the germline ends. Germline values: CDR1 SGHRS, CDR2 YFSETQ. The CDR3 sequence: CASSLGAGIGYGYTF. The CDR3, as DNA: TGCGCCAGCAGCTTGGGGGCAGGGATAGGCTATGGCTACACCTTC.

The V and J genes are TRBV3-1 (or the pseudogene TRBV3-2) and TRBJ2-1, with D maybe TRBD1 (6 bases). Deletions cut 2 bases from V and 5 bases from J, with 7 bases between. CDR1 LGHDT and CDR2 YNNKEL come from the germline V gene (reference sequence). The CDR3 contains 13 residues. The CDR3 DNA reads as TGTGCCAGCAGCCAAAGGACAGACAATGAGCAGTTCTTC. Translation: CASSQRTDNEQFF.

The CDR3 DNA reads as TGTGCCAGCAGTTTATATCCGGGACTAGCGGGAAACACCGGGGAGCTGTTTTTT. This sequence encodes CASSLYPGLAGNTGELFF. The gene calls are TRBV28 and TRBJ2-2; 13 positions agree with TRBD2. Trimming at V came to 1 base and at J to 2 bases, leaving 4 bases not matched to a gene. The length of the CDR3 is 18 residues. In germline, CDR1 is MDHEN, CDR2 SYDVKM.

This clone was seen once. Its ends do not fully match the called genes, so a read error is possible. The chain has TRBV7-7 and TRBJ1-5; the D gene is possibly TRBD1 (5 bases). The germline CDR1 and CDR2 sequences are SSHAT and FNYEAQ (reference sequence). This CDR3 has 16 residues. The CDR3 nucleotides are TGTGCTAGCAGCTTGCCCAGGAGGGACGGGGATCAGCCCCAGCATTTT. It codes for CASSLPRRDGDQPQHF. Drawing the rest from reference TRBV7-7 and TRBJ1-5, the complete variable domain is GAGVSQSPRYKVTKRGQDVTLRCDPISSHATLYWYQQALGQGPEFLTYFNYEAQPDKSGLPSDRFSAERPEGSISTLTIQRTEQRDSAMYRCASSLPRRDGDQPQHFGDGTRLSIL.

This clone was seen a handful of times. The genes are TRBV10-3 and TRBJ2-3; D might be TRBD2 (6 bases). CDR1 ENHRY and CDR2 SYGVKD come from the germline V gene. Trimming removed 0 bases at V and 6 bases at J, with 16 bases between. The length of the CDR3 is 16 residues. CDR3 nucleotides: TGTGCCATCAGTGAGTCGGGGGGAGAGGGCCGGGATACGCAGTATTTT. Amino acid sequence: CAISESGGEGRDTQYF.

The chain combines TRBV30 with TRBJ1-3, with TRBD1 identical over 10 bases. The V gene's germline CDR1 is GTSNPN and CDR2 SVGIG (reference sequence). The V and J ends lost 7 bases and 8 bases, in that order; junction bases with no gene match: 11. This CDR3 spans 14 amino acids. CDR3 sequence reads: CASEFRDRGYTIYF. For the CDR3, the DNA is TGTGCCTCCGAATTCCGGGACAGGGGATACACCATATATTTT.